This TCR beta chain was retrieved from a study of blood T cell repertoires in COVID-19. Study at large: Material from acute and convalescent COVID-19 was sourced from the United States, Italy and Spain. The analysed material was cDNA or gDNA that came from T cells, B-cell-depleted T cells, or PBMCs.

J was trimmed by 4 bases and V by 5 bases; bases with no gene match: 3. There are 14 residues in the CDR3. Germline V gene data show CDR1 as SGHRS and CDR2 as YFSETQ. Regarding this clone: Other DNA sequences within the sample encode an identical CDR3.

Using immunoSEQ multiplex PCR, the repertoire was profiled, and TCRdb retains in-frame clones only, with some absent. Seen here are under 95,000 clones, approximately 86% observed once, and the top ten hold around 27%. V usage is TRBV5-1 and J usage is TRBJ2-3, with 11 bases matching TRBD1. The TCR comes from a woman of 80 years or more with acute or convalescent COVID-19. The specimen sequenced was peripheral blood. The CDR3 loop is CASSPGQGADTQYF. DNA for the CDR3: TGCGCCAGCAGTCCGGGACAGGGGGCAGATACGCAGTATTTT.